What follows is one T cell receptor beta chain and its context. What it binds is unknown. This sample was taken from a study of CD8+CD57+ T cells in acquired aplastic anemia. In the study overall: An average of about 3.2 ug of DNA was obtained from sorted CD4+ and CD8+ cells.

The use of genomic DNA as template underpinned the TCR beta VDJ and CDR3 profiling. TCRdb reanalysed the reads using MiXCR and keeps one entry per CDR3 protein. The sample contains approximately 190,000 distinct CDR3 sequences, around 47% of which appear only once. The germline V gene has CDR1 LNHNV and CDR2 YYDKDF (reference sequence). Trimming shortened V by 3 bases and J by 5 bases, and 10 bases separated the two germline ends. The CDR3 totals 13 residues. Patients chosen for sequencing had CD8+CD57+ cells that had expanded, as shown by flow cytometry. The diagnosis in all patients was severe acquired aplastic anemia. Regarding the study as a whole: CD8+ Simpson's diversity did not differ significantly between patients and controls. Both patients and controls carried the same twenty-nine CD8+ CDR3 sequences.

The sequenced material came from sorted CD4+, CD8+, or CD8+CD57+ T cells (not recorded which) from PBMCs. J is TRBJ2-5 and V is TRBV15; perhaps TRBD2 as D (5 bases). The TCR originated in a human donor with aplastic anemia. The CDR3 nucleotides are TGTGCCACCAGCAGGAATGAGGGCGAGACCCAGTACTTC. Residues: CATSRNEGETQYF.